Listed below are T cell receptor beta chains from one sample, sequenced in a study of tumor and adjacent non-tumor tissue in lung cancer. TCRdb ran MiXCR on the multiplex PCR reads and lists one entry per CDR3 protein. The sample gives about 68,000 distinct CDR3 sequences, roughly 60% of which show up once; just over 20% is in the top ten. Sequencing was carried out using lung tumor tissue. The receptors originated from a man aged 50 to 59 with non-small cell lung cancer. CDR3s include the opening cysteine and the closing phenylalanine or tryptophan. D genes are given only for firm matches. Size tells how often a clone was seen (once, few, many) or the class of an expanded clone, and some rows leave it out.

clone_size j_call d_call v_call cdr3_nt cdr3_aa
NA TRBJ1-5 NA TRBV29-1 TGCAGCGGCCACGATCCGGGGAGAAGGGACAATGAGCCCCAGCATTTT CSGHDPGRRDNEPQHF
many TRBJ2-7 NA TRBV6-6 TGTGCCAGCGCAGGGCAGTACGAGCAGTACTTC CASAGQYEQYF
NA TRBJ2-3 TRBD1 TRBV10-3 TGTGCCATCAGTGCCAGGACAGGTGTGACTAGCACAGATACGCAGTATTTT CAISARTGVTSTDTQYF
NA TRBJ2-1 NA TRBV11-2 TGTGCCAGCAGCTTATGGTCGTGGGTAGCTTACAATGAGCAGTTCTTC CASSLWSWVAYNEQFF
NA TRBJ2-6 NA TRBV10-1 TGCGCCAGCAGTACAGGGCAGGCGGGGGCCAACGTCCTGACTTTC CASSTGQAGANVLTF
NA TRBJ1-4 NA TRBV6-5 TGTGCCAGTGGTTACTCCGACCTGGGTTTCGAAAAACTGTTTTTT CASGYSDLGFEKLFF
NA TRBJ2-7 TRBD1 TRBV7-2 TGTGCCAGCAGTAGACAGGGACGGAACGCGCAGTACTTC CASSRQGRNAQYF
NA TRBJ2-5 NA TRBV20-1 TGCAGTGCTAGAGATCCGGAGGGATTGGTCTACCAAGAGACCCAGTACTTC CSARDPEGLVYQETQYF
NA TRBJ2-3 NA TRBV5-1 TGCGCCAGCGGCGTCTCGACGGGTACAGATACGCAGTATTTT CASGVSTGTDTQYF
NA TRBJ2-1 NA TRBV6-2/TRBV6-3 TGTTCCAGCAGGAAGGGCTGGGACACGAGGGATGAGCAGTTCTTC CSSRKGWDTRDEQFF
medium-sized TRBJ1-1 NA TRBV6-5 TGTGCCAGCAGGCTATCTAGCAGGGGGAACACTGAAGCTTTCTTT CASRLSSRGNTEAFF
few TRBJ1-5 NA TRBV2 TGTGCCAGCAGTGAATTAGGACGCAGAAGACAGCCCCAGCATTTT CASSELGRRRQPQHF
NA TRBJ2-1 TRBD2 TRBV12-3/TRBV12-4 TGTGCCAGGTTAATAGCGGGAGCGAACAATGAGCAGTTCTTC CARLIAGANNEQFF
NA TRBJ1-2 NA TRBV6-5 TGTGCCAGCAGTTACACCCAACAGGTGAACTATTACTACACCTTC CASSYTQQVNYYYTF
NA TRBJ2-3 NA TRBV7-3 TGTGCCAGCAACCCCGACGGTCAGGATACGCAGTGTTTT CASNPDGQDTQCF
many TRBJ1-3 NA TRBV13 TGTGCCAGCAGCTTATCCGGGACTGAAGCTGGAAACACCATATATTTT CASSLSGTEAGNTIYF
NA TRBJ2-7 TRBD1 TRBV5-1 TGCGCCAGCAGCGCTGCATCCGGGACAGGCTTCCGCGAGCAGTACTTC CASSAASGTGFREQYF
many TRBJ1-2 NA TRBV12-3/TRBV12-4 TGTGCCAGCAGTTTAGGGTACAATGGCTACACCTTC CASSLGYNGYTF
many TRBJ1-4 NA TRBV12-3/TRBV12-4 TGTGCCAGCACCACTACAGGCCACGATGAAAAACTGTTTTTT CASTTTGHDEKLFF
many TRBJ2-1 NA TRBV6-2/TRBV6-3 TGTGCCAGCAGTTACCTAGGCTGGTCTCCCGGCAATGAGCAGTTCTTC CASSYLGWSPGNEQFF
NA TRBJ1-4 NA TRBV20-1 TGCAATGCTAGTTCCCCCGCAAGGGACGAAAAACTGTTTTTT CNASSPARDEKLFF
few TRBJ1-1 NA TRBV30 TGTGCCTGGTCCGGGTCCCGAGGGACTGAAGCTTTCTTT CAWSGSRGTEAFF
NA TRBJ2-5 NA TRBV10-3 TGTGCCCCAACGGGGGATGGAGAGACCCGGTACTTC CAPTGDGETRYF